This TCR beta chain was sequenced for a study of T cell changes during pregnancy in multiple sclerosis. The CDR3 spans 19 residues. Looked up from germline, CDR1 is SEHNR and CDR2 is FQNEAQ (reference sequence). V lost 0 bases to trimming and J lost 0 bases, with 15 bases between them. Assay used: immunoSEQ multiplex PCR; TCRdb lists only in-frame clones, some missing. Of about 70,000 clones listed, less than 95% are singletons. This sample comprised peripheral blood, obtained in the third trimester of pregnancy. V is TRBV7-9 and J is TRBJ1-6; D uncertain. The clonotype was recovered from a female donor with multiple sclerosis, enrolled in a pregnancy study. The CDR3 DNA reads as TGTGCCAGCAGCTTAGCCCCGGGAGGATCGAGCTCCTATAATTCACCCCTCCACTTT. Its translation is CASSLAPGGSSSYNSPLHF.